One and the same sample provided the 4 T cell receptor beta chains below, sequenced in a study of blood T cell repertoires in COVID-19. Profiled with immunoSEQ multiplex PCR; TCRdb holds only in-frame clones, not every one. The sample records tens of thousands of clones, roughly 84% being singletons. The sample consisted of peripheral blood. The source is a woman aged 60-75 years with acute or convalescent COVID-19.

This clone was seen only a few times. V is TRBV10-2 and J is TRBJ2-7; 7 bases line up with TRBD1. V dropped 2 bases and J dropped 2; count of bases not matched to a gene: 3. This CDR3 contains 14 residues. The germline V gene has CDR1 WSHSY and CDR2 SAAADI. As DNA, the CDR3 is TGCGCCAGCAGTGAGGACAGGGCTACCTACGAGCAGTACTTC. The encoded protein is CASSEDRATYEQYF.

The gene calls are TRBV5-4 and TRBJ1-1; weak D call: TRBD1 (6 bases). The length of the CDR3 is 16 residues. Germline CDR1 and CDR2: SGHNT and YYREEE (reference sequence). V lost 3 bases and J 1 base, leaving 16 bases between the germline ends. The CDR3 loop reads CASSSRAQQGNTEAFF. The DNA for the CDR3 is TGTGCCAGCAGCTCCCGGGCCCAACAGGGGAACACTGAAGCTTTCTTT.

This clone was found once. The chain carries TRBV6-1 and TRBJ2-7; D perhaps matches TRBD2 (6 bases). This CDR3 has 13 residues. CDR1 and CDR2 (germline): MNHNS, SASEGT. V lost 1 base and J lost 7, with 11 bases in between. CDR3 bases: TGTGCCAGCAGTGAAGAGGCGGCGGGGGAGCAGTACTTC. It encodes CASSEEAAGEQYF.

The chain uses TRBV9 and TRBJ1-3; D call uncertain. The V end was cut by 4 bases, the J end by 0 bases, with 11 bases between. This CDR3 region has 15 residues. Germline CDR1 SGDLS, CDR2 YYNGEE. CDR3 bases: TGTGCCAGCAGCCTTCAGGTTTCCTCTGGAAACACCATATATTTT. Protein: CASSLQVSSGNTIYF.